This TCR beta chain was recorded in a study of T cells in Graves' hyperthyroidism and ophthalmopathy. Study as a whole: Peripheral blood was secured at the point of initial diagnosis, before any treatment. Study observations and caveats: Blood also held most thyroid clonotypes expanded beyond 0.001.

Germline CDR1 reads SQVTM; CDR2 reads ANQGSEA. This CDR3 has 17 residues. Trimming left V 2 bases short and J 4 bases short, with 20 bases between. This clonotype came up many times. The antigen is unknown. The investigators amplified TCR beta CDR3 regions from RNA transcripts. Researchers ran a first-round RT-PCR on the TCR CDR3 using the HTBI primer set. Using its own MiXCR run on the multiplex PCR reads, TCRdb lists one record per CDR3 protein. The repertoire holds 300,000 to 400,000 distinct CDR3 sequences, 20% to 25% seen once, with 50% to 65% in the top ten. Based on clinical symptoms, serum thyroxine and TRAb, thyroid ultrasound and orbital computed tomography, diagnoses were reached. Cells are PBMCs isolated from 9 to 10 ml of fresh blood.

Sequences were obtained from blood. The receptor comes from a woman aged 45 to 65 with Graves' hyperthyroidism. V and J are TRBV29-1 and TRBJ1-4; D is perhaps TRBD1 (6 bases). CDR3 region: CSVEIRGTCTGNEKLFF. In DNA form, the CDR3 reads TGCAGCGTTGAAATCAGGGGCACTTGCACTGGTAATGAAAAACTGTTTTTT.